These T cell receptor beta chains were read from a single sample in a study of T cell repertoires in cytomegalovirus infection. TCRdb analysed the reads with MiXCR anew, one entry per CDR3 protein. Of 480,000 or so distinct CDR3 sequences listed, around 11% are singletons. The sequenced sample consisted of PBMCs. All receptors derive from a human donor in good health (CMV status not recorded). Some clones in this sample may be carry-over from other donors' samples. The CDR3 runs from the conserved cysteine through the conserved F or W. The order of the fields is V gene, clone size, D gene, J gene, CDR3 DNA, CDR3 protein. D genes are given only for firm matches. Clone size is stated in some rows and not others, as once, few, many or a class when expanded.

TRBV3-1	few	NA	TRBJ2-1	TGTGCCAGCAGCCAACAGATTGGCTCCTACAATGAGCAGTTCTTC	CASSQQIGSYNEQFF
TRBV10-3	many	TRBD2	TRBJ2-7	TGTGCCATCAGTGGTAGGGGGGGACTAGCGGGTTACGAGCAGTACTTC	CAISGRGGLAGYEQYF
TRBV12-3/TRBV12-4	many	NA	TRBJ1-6	TGTGCCGGCAGACGTCGATCGGGCTATAATTCACCCCTCCACTTT	CAGRRRSGYNSPLHF
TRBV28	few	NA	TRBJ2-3	TGTGCCAGCAGTTTATATCTCAGGGCAGATACGCAGTATTTT	CASSLYLRADTQYF
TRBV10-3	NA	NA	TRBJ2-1	TGTGCCATCACCCGGGACTCTAGCTATGAGCAGTTCTTC	CAITRDSSYEQFF
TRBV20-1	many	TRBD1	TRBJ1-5	TGCAGTGCACGACAGGGGAATAGCAATCAGCCCCAGCATTTT	CSARQGNSNQPQHF
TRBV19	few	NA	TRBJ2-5	TGTGCCAGTAGTACGTATAGCGACCGGGGGGAGACCCAGTACTTC	CASSTYSDRGETQYF
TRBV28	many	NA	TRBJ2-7	TGTGCCAGCAGTCCTTGGGACGACCACGAGCAGTACTTC	CASSPWDDHEQYF
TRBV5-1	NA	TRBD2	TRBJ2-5	TGCGCCAGCAGCTTGGCGCCTAGCGGCCTCCAAGAGACCCAGTACTTC	CASSLAPSGLQETQYF
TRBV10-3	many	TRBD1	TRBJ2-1	TGTGCCGCCGCGGGTCCGGGACAGGAGTTTCGCAATGAGCAGTTCTTC	CAAAGPGQEFRNEQFF
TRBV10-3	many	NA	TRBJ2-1	TGTGCCATCAGTGGGCCAGTCGACAATGAGCAGTTCTTC	CAISGPVDNEQFF
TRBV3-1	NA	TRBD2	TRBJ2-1	TGTGCCAGCAGCCTTACTCCTAGTGCGGGAGAGGCGGATGAGCAGTTCTTC	CASSLTPSAGEADEQFF
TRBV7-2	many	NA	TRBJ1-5	TGTGCCAGCAGCTTAGGCGCGGCAAATCAGCCCCAGCATTTT	CASSLGAANQPQHF
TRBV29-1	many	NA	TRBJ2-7	TGCAGCGTTGAATGCAACCGGGGTCTAGAATCCTACGAGCAGTACTTC	CSVECNRGLESYEQYF
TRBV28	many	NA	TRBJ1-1	TGTGCCAGCTCCCTCCCCGCTGAAGCTTTCTTT	CASSLPAEAFF
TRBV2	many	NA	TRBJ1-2	TGTGCCAGCAGAAGAGAGGCGGACATATACTATGGCTACACCTTC	CASRREADIYYGYTF
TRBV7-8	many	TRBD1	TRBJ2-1	TGTGCCAGCAGCTTCCGGACAGGTTACAATGAGCAGTTCTTC	CASSFRTGYNEQFF
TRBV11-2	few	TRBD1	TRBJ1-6	TGTGCCAGCAGCCTCTGGTGGGACAGAAAAAATTCACCCCTCCACTTT	CASSLWWDRKNSPLHF
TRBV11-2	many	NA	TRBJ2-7	TGTGCCAGCAGCCCGGGGGGCGGGGGCCTCGAGCAGTACTTC	CASSPGGGGLEQYF
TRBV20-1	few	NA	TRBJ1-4	TGCAGTGCTTCCCGCCAGAATGAAAAACTGTTTTTT	CSASRQNEKLFF
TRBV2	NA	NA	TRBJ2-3	TGTGCCAGCACGAGCAGCGTACGCACAGATACGCAGTATTTT	CASTSSVRTDTQYF